These 15 T cell receptor beta chains share one sample of origin, sequenced in a study of Ad26.COV2.S vaccination and SARS-CoV-2 variants. Clones were sequenced by immunoSEQ multiplex PCR, and TCRdb holds only the in-frame ones, with some missing. The table includes hundreds of thousands of clones, 75% to 90% detected once. Treatment defined: around 19 received Ad26.COV2.S at low or high dose, single or two shots; 5 received placebo; per-sample allocation not given. Day 63 after the first injection of vaccine or placebo was the sampling time. The sequencing here drew on peripheral blood, taken in a trial of Ad26.COV2.S vaccine versus placebo. These receptors were obtained from a person between 18 and 60 years old who received the Ad26.COV2.S COVID-19 vaccine or a placebo.

V and J are TRBV7-2 and TRBJ2-3; 10 nucleotides line up with TRBD2. The CDR3 runs to 17 residues. From germline, CDR1 is SGHTA and CDR2 FQGNSA. The junction had 5 bases not matched to a gene; V was cut back by 1 base and J by 1 base. CDR3 amino acids: CASSLVPSGRGTDTQYF. As DNA, the CDR3 is TGTGCCAGCAGCTTAGTCCCTAGCGGGAGAGGCACAGATACGCAGTATTTT.

This clone was observed a few times. The chain couples TRBV18 to TRBJ1-5, with 7 bases aligning to TRBD1. Germline V lookup: CDR1 KGHSH, CDR2 LQKENI. V dropped 2 bases and J dropped 6; count of bases not matched to a gene: 4. This CDR3 contains 14 residues. The CDR3 DNA follows: TGTGCCAGCTCACCAAGACAGGGTGGTCAGCCCCAGCATTTT. This sequence encodes CASSPRQGGQPQHF.

The chain has TRBV28 and TRBJ2-1; no definite D call. CDR3 size: 14 residues. CDR1 and CDR2 (germline): MDHEN, SYDVKM. Between the trimmed V and J ends, which lost 5 bases and 0 bases, there was a span of 8 bases. In DNA, the CDR3 is TGTGCCAGCAGTCCTTCGGGCTCCTACAATGAGCAGTTCTTC. Translated, it gives CASSPSGSYNEQFF.

The chain joins TRBV14 to TRBJ1-1, with 9 nucleotides matching TRBD1. The germline V gene encodes CDR1 SGHDN and CDR2 FVKESK. Unmatched junction bases numbered 7, after V lost 7 bases and J lost 1 base. This CDR3 contains 15 residues. The CDR3 DNA reads as TGTGCCAGCACCCTTGGGACAGGGACGAACACTGAAGCTTTCTTT. This encodes CASTLGTGTNTEAFF.

J is TRBJ2-2 and V is TRBV7-2, with TRBD1 matching over 9 bases. V trimming: 5 bases; J trimming: 7 bases; junction bases outside the gene matches: 5. CDR1 is SGHTA and CDR2 is FQGNSA in the germline V gene. This CDR3 contains 14 residues. As DNA, the CDR3 is TGTGCCAGCAGCCCAGGGACAGGGTACGGGGAGCTGTTTTTT. This sequence encodes CASSPGTGYGELFF.

The chain combines TRBV7-8 with TRBJ1-2; tentative D call: TRBD1 (5 bases). CDR1 is SGHVS, CDR2 FQNEAQ, per germline. Trimming stripped 5 bases from V and 8 bases from J, with 15 bases between. The CDR3 consists of 13 residues. DNA for the CDR3: TGTGCCAGCAGCCCCGGGACCGCGGCCGGCTACACCTTC. Its protein is CASSPGTAAGYTF.

The chain combines TRBV19 with TRBJ2-5; D is uncertain. This CDR3 contains 13 residues. The ends were cut back, 5 bases at V and 2 bases at J, with 9 bases in the middle. Germline-derived CDR1 and CDR2 are LNHDA and SQIVND (reference sequence). The CDR3 region has the DNA TGTGCCAGTAGTCAGACGGTTCAAGAGACCCAGTACTTC. This sequence encodes CASSQTVQETQYF.

The rearrangement joins TRBV6-2 or TRBV6-3 to TRBJ2-7; either TRBD1 or TRBD2 may fit D (5 bases each). The CDR3 is 13 residues long. Germline V lookup: CDR1 MNHEY, CDR2 SVGEGT. Trimming took off 5 bases at V and 11 bases at J, with 19 bases between the two ends. The CDR3 DNA reads TGTGCCAGCAGTGACGGGACGTTTTACGCGGAGTACTTC. This sequence encodes CASSDGTFYAEYF.

This chain connects TRBV27 to TRBJ2-3; 9 positions agree with TRBD2. With 3 bases clipped from V and 4 bases from J, the junction kept 8 bases outside the gene matches. Germline V lookup: CDR1 MNHEY, CDR2 SMNVEV (reference sequence). This CDR3 has 16 residues. CDR3 nucleotide sequence: TGTGCCAGCAGTTTGATTGGCGGGGGGGCCCCAGATACGCAGTATTTT. It yields the protein CASSLIGGGAPDTQYF.

Only one count was recorded for this clone. V usage is TRBV6-6 and J usage is TRBJ2-7; tentatively, D is TRBD1 or TRBD2 (5 bases each). Germline V lookup: CDR1 MNHNY, CDR2 SVGAGI (reference sequence). V lost 3 bases to trimming and J lost 1 base, with 16 bases between them. The CDR3 is 16 residues long. The CDR3, as DNA: TGTGCCAGCAGTTATTCTAGTGGGACCCATTCCTACGAGCAGTACTTC. It translates to CASSYSSGTHSYEQYF.

The chain has TRBV6-5 and TRBJ2-7; 8 nucleotides align to TRBD2. The CDR3 is made up of 15 amino acids. From germline, CDR1 is MNHEY and CDR2 SVGAGI. J was trimmed by 2 bases and V by 2 bases; bases with no gene match: 5. This CDR3 is CASSYGAGGAYEQYF. The CDR3 coding sequence is TGTGCCAGCAGTTACGGGGCGGGGGGAGCCTACGAGCAGTACTTC.

J is TRBJ2-6 and V is TRBV7-2; D unclear. The CDR3 covers 18 residues. Trimming took off 5 bases at V and 0 bases at J, with 17 bases between the two ends. Germline V gene lookup returns CDR1 SGHTA and CDR2 FQGNSA. CDR3 protein: CASSPQYRLISGANVLTF. CDR3 DNA sequence: TGTGCCAGCAGCCCCCAATACCGCCTTATCTCTGGGGCCAACGTCCTGACTTTC. The full variable domain, with the rest looked up from reference TRBV7-2 and TRBJ2-6, is GAGVSQSPSNKVTEKGKDVELRCDPISGHTALYWYRQSLGQGLEFLIYFQGNSAPDKSGLPSDRFSAERTGGSVSTLTIQRTQQEDSAVYLCASSPQYRLISGANVLTFGAGSRLTVL.

The V gene is TRBV7-8, the J gene TRBJ1-6, with D possibly matching TRBD1 (5 bases). Germline V gene sequence: CDR1 SGHVS, CDR2 FQNEAQ. The germline V and J ends were trimmed by 1 base and 6 bases, with 13 bases remaining between them. The CDR3 length is 16 residues. CDR3 coding DNA: TGTGCCAGCAGCTTAGGGCCCGGGACGGTTAATTCACCCCTCCACTTT. It codes for CASSLGPGTVNSPLHF.

The chain recombines TRBV14 with TRBJ2-1, with D perhaps TRBD1 (6 bases). The CDR3 runs 17 residues. Trimming stripped 6 bases from V and 7 bases from J, with 25 bases between. The germline gives CDR1 SGHDN, CDR2 FVKESK. The CDR3 coding sequence is TGTGCCAGCAGTTTCGGACAGATGCTAGGGGTCAATAATGAGCAGTTCTTC. This codes for CASSFGQMLGVNNEQFF.

This clone was counted only a few times. The rearrangement links TRBV7-2 to TRBJ1-2; D is uncertain. Trimming removed 1 base at V and 0 bases at J, with 15 bases between. The CDR3 loop spans 17 amino acids. Germline-derived CDR1 and CDR2 are SGHTA and FQGNSA. Here the CDR3 DNA reads TGTGCCAGCAGCTTAGATCGCCTTCTCCCCTCTAACTATGGCTACACCTTC. It yields the protein CASSLDRLLPSNYGYTF.